These 6 T cell receptor beta chains were all obtained from the same sample, sequenced in a study of T-cell memory formation after mild COVID-19. Each CDR3 protein gets one entry after TCRdb re-called the 5' RACE reads with MiXCR. Of approximately 240,000 distinct CDR3 sequences in the sample, less than 20% were seen once. The sequencing input was PBMCs or a T cell subset sorted from them (not recorded which). All receptors derive from a man younger than 30 who had mild COVID-19 (a few samples of this study predate the infection). Cell type and time point are not known.

J is TRBJ2-7 and V is TRBV20-1; 7 bases match TRBD2. Germline CDR1 is DFQATT and CDR2 is SNEGSKA (reference sequence). The CDR3 loop spans 12 amino acids. Trimming at V came to 3 bases and at J to 3 bases, leaving 2 bases not matched to a gene. CDR3 DNA sequence: TGCAGTGCTAGGGGAGGGAGCTACGAGCAGTACGTC. Protein product: CSARGGSYEQYV.

This clonotype has a handful of counts. The chain couples TRBV3-1 to TRBJ2-3; a weak D match, TRBD2 (5 bases). V was trimmed by 6 bases and J by 8 bases, leaving 12 bases between them. This CDR3 region has 12 residues. Germline CDR1 LGHDT, CDR2 YNNKEL (reference sequence). Written as DNA, the CDR3 is TGTGCCAGCAGACCATCTGGAGGTACGCAGTATTTT. It specifies CASRPSGGTQYF.

V usage is TRBV9 and J usage is TRBJ2-7, with TRBD1 matching over 7 bases. CDR3 length: 14 amino acids. With V trimmed by 1 base and J by 5 bases, 6 bases remained unmatched. Germline V gene data show CDR1 as SGDLS and CDR2 as YYNGEE. CDR3 bases: TGTGCCAGCAGCGTACCCCCAGGGGGACACGAGCAGTACGTC. It specifies CASSVPPGGHEQYV.

This clonotype was found a few times. The chain combines TRBV3-1 with TRBJ2-7, with TRBD1 as a possible D gene (5 bases). The CDR3 contains 13 residues. Germline CDR1 reads LGHDT; CDR2 reads YNNKEL (reference sequence). V was cut by 1 base and J by 4 bases, with 8 bases left in between. The CDR3 protein is CASSQGQPYEQYF. As DNA, the CDR3 is TGTGCCAGCAGCCAAGGACAGCCATACGAGCAGTACTTC.

This clonotype was seen many times. J is TRBJ1-4 and V is TRBV5-1, with D perhaps TRBD1 (5 bases). The length of the CDR3 is 14 residues. Germline V gene lookup returns CDR1 SGHRS and CDR2 YFSETQ. The V and J ends lost 0 bases and 3 bases respectively, with 6 bases between them. The CDR3 loop is CASSLGQPNEKLFF. The CDR3 nucleotides read TGCGCCAGCAGCTTGGGACAGCCTAATGAAAAACTGTTTTTT. The complete variable domain, with remaining parts taken from reference TRBV5-1 and TRBJ1-4, reads KAGVTQTPRYLIKTRGQQVTLSCSPISGHRSVSWYQQTPGQGLQFLFEYFSETQRNKGNFPGRFSGRQFSNSRSEMNVSTLELGDSALYLCASSLGQPNEKLFFGSGTQLSVL.

This clonotype has just a few counts. V usage is TRBV7-2 and J usage is TRBJ1-2; D is possibly TRBD1 (6 bases). The V end lost 5 bases, the J end lost 4 bases, and 14 bases lay between the germline ends. Germline CDR1 reads SGHTA; CDR2 reads FQGNSA. This CDR3 is 14 amino acids long. CDR3 bases: TGTGCCAGCAGCGCGGACAGACGCCCCTATGGCTACACCTTC. Protein product: CASSADRRPYGYTF.